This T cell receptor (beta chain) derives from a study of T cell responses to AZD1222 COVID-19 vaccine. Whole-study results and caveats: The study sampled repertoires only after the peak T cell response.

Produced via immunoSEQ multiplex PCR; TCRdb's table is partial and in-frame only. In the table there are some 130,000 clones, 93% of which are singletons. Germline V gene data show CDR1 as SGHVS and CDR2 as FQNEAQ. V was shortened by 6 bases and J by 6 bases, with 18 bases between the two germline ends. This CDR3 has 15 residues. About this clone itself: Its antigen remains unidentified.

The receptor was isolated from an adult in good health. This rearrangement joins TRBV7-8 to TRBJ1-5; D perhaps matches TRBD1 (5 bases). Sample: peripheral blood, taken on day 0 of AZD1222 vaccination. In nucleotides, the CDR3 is TGTGCCAGCAGTCGGACGACAGAGGATTTTCAGCCCCAGCATTTT. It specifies CASSRTTEDFQPQHF.